Listed below are T cell receptor beta chains from one sample, sequenced in a study of spatial heterogeneity in lung cancer. TCRdb analysed the 5' RACE reads with MiXCR anew, one entry per CDR3 protein. In the table there are about 120,000 distinct CDR3 sequences, less than 15% of which are singletons. Source: PBMCs, taken at follow-up. These receptors were collected from a male donor with early-stage non-small cell lung cancer. Both conserved end residues are part of each CDR3. D genes are given only for firm matches. Part of the rows lack a size; the others show once, few, many or a class for expanded clones.

J,V,D,size,CDR3,DNA
TRBJ1-1,TRBV7-9,NA,many,CASSPSRGRGTEAFF,TGTGCCAGCAGCCCCTCTCGCGGGAGGGGCACTGAAGCTTTCTTT
TRBJ2-1,TRBV12-3/TRBV12-4,TRBD1,NA,CASQKGQGVNEQFF,TGTGCCAGCCAGAAGGGACAGGGAGTGAATGAGCAGTTCTTC
TRBJ2-3,TRBV15,NA,many,CATRDSIPTDTQYF,TGTGCCACCAGGGACAGCATACCCACAGATACGCAGTATTTT
TRBJ1-6,TRBV4-1,NA,many,CASSRQDSGGALHF,TGCGCCAGCAGCCGCCAAGATAGTGGGGGAGCCCTCCACTTT
TRBJ1-1,TRBV20-1,NA,NA,CSADSGNTEAFF,TGCAGTGCGGACTCGGGAAACACTGAAGCTTTCTTT
TRBJ2-7,TRBV21-1,NA,many,CASSKPPATYEQYF,TGTGCCAGCAGCAAACCCCCAGCCACCTACGAGCAGTACTTC
TRBJ1-3,TRBV5-1,NA,once,CASTADGNTIYF,TGCGCCAGCACAGCAGATGGAAACACCATATATTTT
TRBJ2-2,TRBV7-3,TRBD2,few,CASSLSPSGGRPGELFF,TGTGCCAGCAGCTTAAGTCCTAGCGGGGGGAGACCCGGGGAGCTGTTTTTT
TRBJ2-5,TRBV9,TRBD2,many,CASSTAAGVQETQYF,TGTGCCAGCAGCACAGCGGCGGGGGTCCAAGAGACCCAGTACTTC
TRBJ2-7,TRBV20-1,NA,NA,CSASQGGYYEQYF,TGCAGTGCTAGCCAGGGGGGTTACTACGAGCAGTACTTC
TRBJ1-3,TRBV5-6,NA,many,CASSFRTLSLAGNTIYF,TGTGCCAGCAGCTTTAGGACATTATCCCTCGCTGGAAACACCATATATTTT
TRBJ2-1,TRBV24-1,NA,NA,CATSDLGRDRYNEQFF,TGTGCCACCAGTGATTTGGGGAGGGACAGGTACAATGAGCAGTTCTTC
TRBJ2-7,TRBV28,TRBD2,many,CASQRDSYEQYF,TGTGCCAGCCAGCGGGACTCCTACGAGCAGTACTTC